Listed below are T cell receptor beta chains from one sample, sequenced in a study of CD8+ T cells in alopecia areata. TCRdb's copy holds only in-frame clones and misses some; the assay was immunoSEQ multiplex PCR. The data hold about 140,000 clones, with roughly half observed a single time. The input for sequencing was CD4+ T cells sorted from blood, taken at week 0. All receptors derive from a human donor with alopecia areata. Each CDR3 is given with its conserved first and last residue. The D gene is left open where the match is weak. The size field is filled for only some rows; it gives once, few, many or a size class.

D gene	clone size	V gene	J gene	CDR3 DNA	CDR3 protein
-	few	TRBV30	TRBJ2-5	TGTGCCTGGAGTGTACGGTCAGCAGCAGAGACCCAGTACTTC	CAWSVRSAAETQYF
-	-	TRBV5-6	TRBJ2-5	TGTGCCAGCAGCTTCTACAGGGAAATGGAGACCCAGTACTTC	CASSFYREMETQYF
TRBD2	once	TRBV25-1	TRBJ2-7	TGTGCCAGCAGTGAATTCGGGACTAGCGGGAGCTCCTACGAGCAGTACTTC	CASSEFGTSGSSYEQYF
-	-	TRBV28	TRBJ2-2	TGTGCCAGCAGTTCCTACGGGACTCTCAGTGAGCTGTTTTTT	CASSSYGTLSELFF
-	few	TRBV29-1	TRBJ2-3	TGCAGCGTTGAAGTCGCAGGGACAGATACGCAGTATTTT	CSVEVAGTDTQYF
-	-	TRBV7-3	TRBJ2-5	TGTGCCAGCAGCACCCAGACCCGGCTTAAGTACTTC	CASSTQTRLKYF
-	-	TRBV7-9	TRBJ2-7	TGTGCCAGCAGCTTAGCTCTCTACGAGCAGTACTTC	CASSLALYEQYF
TRBD1	-	TRBV29-1	TRBJ2-7	TGCAGCGTTGGACAGGGGCAATACGAGCAGTACTTC	CSVGQGQYEQYF
-	few	TRBV25-1	TRBJ2-5	TGTGCCAGCAGTGAATCGGCAGGGCCGGGGGAGACCCAGTACTTC	CASSESAGPGETQYF
-	-	TRBV4-1	TRBJ2-5	TGCGCCAGCAGCCAGGGAAACAGGGAGACCCAGTACTTC	CASSQGNRETQYF
-	-	TRBV28	TRBJ2-7	TGTGCCAGCAGCCCACCATTGGGCCGTAGGGGACCCTACGAGCAGTACTTC	CASSPPLGRRGPYEQYF
-	-	TRBV29-1	TRBJ1-1	TGCAGCGTTGAGAACAGGGCCGACACTGAAGCTTTCTTT	CSVENRADTEAFF
TRBD1	few	TRBV5-1	TRBJ2-5	TGCGCCAGCACCCTGAACAGGGGGCAAGAGACCCAGTACTTC	CASTLNRGQETQYF
-	-	TRBV29-1	TRBJ2-7	TGCAGCATCACGTTTACTAACGAGCAGTACTTC	CSITFTNEQYF
-	-	TRBV6-6	TRBJ1-4	TGTGCCAGCAGTGGGTCAGTGACTAATGAAAAACTGTTTTTT	CASSGSVTNEKLFF
TRBD2	-	TRBV6-5	TRBJ2-1	TGTGCCAGCAGAGCTAGCGGGAGTTCCTACAATGAGCAGTTCTTC	CASRASGSSYNEQFF
-	-	TRBV29-1	TRBJ1-1	TGCAGCGTTGCGGCAGGGCGGACTGAAGCTTTCTTT	CSVAAGRTEAFF
-	few	TRBV7-6	TRBJ2-1	TGTGCCAGCAGCCCCCGGGCGGCCGGGACCAAGCTTAATGAGCAGTTCTTC	CASSPRAAGTKLNEQFF
-	-	TRBV19	TRBJ2-2	TGTGCCAGTACCCTCAGGGTTGCCGGGGAGCTGTTTTTT	CASTLRVAGELFF
TRBD1	-	TRBV7-6	TRBJ2-5	TGTGCCAGCAGTTTAGGACAGGCAATAGGGGAGACCCAGTACTTC	CASSLGQAIGETQYF